Included here is one T cell receptor beta chain sequence, with context. Produced via immunoSEQ multiplex PCR; TCRdb's table is partial and in-frame only. The sample shows about 360,000 clones, 83% of them seen only once. The data are from a study of blood T cell repertoires in COVID-19. About the study: From T cells, B-cell-depleted T cells, or PBMCs came the material, which was cDNA or gDNA.

This CDR3 contains 16 residues. Germline V gene lookup returns CDR1 SGHRS and CDR2 YFSETQ. J was trimmed by 4 bases and V by 4 bases; bases with no gene match: 12. The clonotype comes from a man aged 25 to 40 with active or convalescent COVID-19. Specimen: peripheral blood. The chain employs TRBV5-1 and TRBJ2-3, with 7 nucleotides matching TRBD2. The CDR3 loop is CASSPEGRGRADTQYF. The CDR3 region has the DNA TGCGCCAGCAGCCCGGAGGGGCGGGGGAGGGCAGATACGCAGTATTTT.